This T cell receptor beta chain was captured by sequencing in a study of cytomegalovirus exposure and HLA in healthy donors. Whole-study findings and limits: It was taken for granted in presence/absence analyses that sequencing depth across donors was roughly uniform. Some TCR beta chains (roughly 150 of them) were listed as cytomegalovirus-associated. Later on, an analysis found that several of the most significant clusters appeared to be linked to common viral pathogens, which included parvovirus B19. TCR beta sequences reportedly predicted most subjects' HLA-A and HLA-B alleles accurately.

Concerning this clone itself: Its antigen is still unknown.

The primer mix had 60 Vbeta and 13 Jbeta primers. Profiled with immunoSEQ multiplex PCR; TCRdb holds only in-frame clones, not every one. Of 130,000 or so clones listed, 70% to 90% were seen once; the top ten hold around 1.9%. V gave up 6 bases and J gave up 7 bases; unmatched junction bases: 3. The germline CDR1 and CDR2 sequences are SGDLS and YYNGEE. The CDR3 spans 12 residues. The rearrangement uses TRBV9 and TRBJ2-1; 8 bases match TRBD2. Sequenced input: PBMCs. The receptor's source is a man aged 35-49 years in good health and CMV-seronegative. CDR3 region: CASNRGGNEQFF. The CDR3 coding sequence is TGTGCCAGCAATCGCGGGGGGAATGAGCAGTTCTTC. Drawing the rest from reference TRBV9 and TRBJ2-1, the complete variable domain is DSGVTQTPKHLITATGQRVTLRCSPRSGDLSVYWYQQSLDQGLQFLIQYYNGEERAKGNILERFSAQQFPDLHSELNLSSLELGDSALYFCASNRGGNEQFFGPGTRLTVL.